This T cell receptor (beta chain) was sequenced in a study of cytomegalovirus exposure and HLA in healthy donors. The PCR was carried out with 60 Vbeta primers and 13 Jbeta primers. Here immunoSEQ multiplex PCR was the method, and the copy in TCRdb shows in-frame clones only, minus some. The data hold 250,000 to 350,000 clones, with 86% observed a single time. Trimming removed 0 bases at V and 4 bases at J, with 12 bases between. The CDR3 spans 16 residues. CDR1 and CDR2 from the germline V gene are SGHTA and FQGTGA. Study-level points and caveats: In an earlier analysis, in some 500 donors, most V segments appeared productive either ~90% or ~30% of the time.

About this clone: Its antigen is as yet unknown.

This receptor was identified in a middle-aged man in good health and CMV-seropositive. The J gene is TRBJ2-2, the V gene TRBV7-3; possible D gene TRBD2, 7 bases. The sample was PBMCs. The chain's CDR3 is CASSLTPGGGTGELFF. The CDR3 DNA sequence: TGTGCCAGCAGCTTAACCCCGGGGGGCGGCACCGGGGAGCTGTTTTTT.